The rows below give T cell receptor beta chains drawn from one sample of a study of OX40 agonist ivuxolimab in advanced cancers. Profiling relied on immunoSEQ multiplex PCR, and the TCRdb table lists in-frame clones only, not all of them. The table has tens of thousands of clones, 86% seen once. Sample: CD4+ or CD8+ T cells sorted from blood, taken in a trial of the OX40 agonist ivuxolimab. The receptor source for this set is an adult with an advanced solid tumor such as melanoma, head and neck, liver or kidney cancer. The CDR3 runs from the conserved cysteine through the conserved F or W. The order of the fields is D gene, clone size, J gene, V gene, CDR3 DNA, CDR3 protein. A D gene is named only where the DNA matches it firmly. Expanded clones get a size class; other rows say once, few or many, or leave the size out.

TRBD1,-,TRBJ1-2,TRBV27,TGTGCCAGCAGTCCGAGGACAGGGAATTATGGCTACACCTTC,CASSPRTGNYGYTF
-,-,TRBJ1-1,TRBV5-1,TGCGCCAGCAGCTTGGGGGGGAACACTGAAGCTTTCTTT,CASSLGGNTEAFF
TRBD2,-,TRBJ2-5,TRBV4-2,TGTGCCAGCAGCCCGGGACTAGAGGTATGGGGCCAAGAGACCCAGTACTTC,CASSPGLEVWGQETQYF
TRBD2,-,TRBJ2-3,TRBV7-9,TGCGCCAGCAGCCAAGGACTAGCGGGAGATACGCAGTATTTT,CASSQGLAGDTQYF
TRBD1,-,TRBJ1-6,TRBV5-6,TGTGCCAGCAGCTCGGACAGGGCTAATTCACCCCTCCACTTT,CASSSDRANSPLHF
-,-,TRBJ1-2,TRBV28,TGTGCCAGCAAGACAGGCGGCTATGGCTACACCTTC,CASKTGGYGYTF
-,-,TRBJ2-3,TRBV4-3,TGCGCCAGCAGCCAAGGGGCCTCGCGAGGGTCAGATACGCAGTATTTT,CASSQGASRGSDTQYF
-,-,TRBJ2-1,TRBV29-1,TGCAGCGTTGAAGACTGGCGGAACAATGAGCAGTTCTTC,CSVEDWRNNEQFF
-,-,TRBJ2-3,TRBV19,TGTGCCAGTAGTATTCGGGATAGGACGCAGTATTTT,CASSIRDRTQYF
TRBD1,-,TRBJ2-1,TRBV7-8,TGTGCCAGCAGCTTAGATGGGACAGGGGCGAGCTCCTACAATGAGCAGTTCTTC,CASSLDGTGASSYNEQFF
TRBD1,-,TRBJ1-4,TRBV18,TGTGCCAGCTCACCCAACGCCGGGACAGGGGATGAAAAACTGTTTTTT,CASSPNAGTGDEKLFF
TRBD2,-,TRBJ2-1,TRBV15,TGTGCCACCAGCAGAGGAGAAGCGGGAGGGTTTGAGCAGTTCTTC,CATSRGEAGGFEQFF
-,-,TRBJ1-3,TRBV9,TGTGCCAGCAGCGTGCGCAGCTCTGGAAACACCATATATTTT,CASSVRSSGNTIYF
TRBD1,-,TRBJ2-1,TRBV18,TGTGCCAGCTCACCGACTGGGACAGAATCTAATGAGCAGTTCTTC,CASSPTGTESNEQFF
TRBD2,-,TRBJ2-3,TRBV19,TGTGCCAGTACTACTAGCGGGGGCGGGAGCACAGATACGCAGTATTTT,CASTTSGGGSTDTQYF
-,-,TRBJ2-3,TRBV6-5,TGTGCCAGCAGTGGACTATACACAGATACGCAGTATTTT,CASSGLYTDTQYF
-,-,TRBJ1-2,TRBV6-5,TGTGCCAGCACCCGAGCCTCGAGGGGCTATGGCTACACCTTC,CASTRASRGYGYTF
-,-,TRBJ2-7,TRBV29-1,TGCAGCGTTGTCCAGGGTGGCTACGAGCAGTACTTC,CSVVQGGYEQYF
-,-,TRBJ2-1,TRBV7-2,TGTGCCAGCAGCTTAGCTCCCAATGAGCAGTTCTTC,CASSLAPNEQFF
-,-,TRBJ1-5,TRBV7-9,TGTGCCAGCAGCTTAGCGGCCCAGCCCCAGCATTTT,CASSLAAQPQHF
TRBD1,-,TRBJ1-2,TRBV28,TGTGCCAGCAGTTTATCGACAGGGCACTATGGCTACACCTTC,CASSLSTGHYGYTF
-,-,TRBJ1-2,TRBV2,TGTGCCAGCACGACCCTACAGGGTGGTGATGGCTACACCTTC,CASTTLQGGDGYTF
TRBD2,-,TRBJ2-1,TRBV5-6,TGTGCCAGCAGCCATAGCGGGAGGGTCAATGAGCAGTTCTTC,CASSHSGRVNEQFF
-,-,TRBJ2-5,TRBV7-8,TGTGCCAGCAGCTTAGAGGTATCATCAGGTTTAAGTGAGACCCAGTACTTC,CASSLEVSSGLSETQYF
TRBD2,-,TRBJ2-5,TRBV7-9,TGTGCCAGCAGCCAGGACGGGGGGGAGACCCAGTACTTC,CASSQDGGETQYF
TRBD1,once,TRBJ1-2,TRBV28,TGTGCCAGCAGTTCAGGGGGCGCGCGCTACACCTTC,CASSSGGARYTF
-,once,TRBJ1-5,TRBV28,TGTGCCAGCAGTTCCGAGTATCAGCCCCAGCATTTT,CASSSEYQPQHF
-,-,TRBJ2-7,TRBV28,TGTGCCAGCAGTTTGGCCGACCATACCGACGAGCAGTACTTC,CASSLADHTDEQYF
-,-,TRBJ2-3,TRBV6-5,TGTGCCAGCAGTCAGGGGTGGTCTGGCACAGATACGCAGTATTTT,CASSQGWSGTDTQYF
-,-,TRBJ2-7,TRBV29-1,TGCAGCGTTGAAGATGGCAGGAGCTCCTACGAGCAGTACTTC,CSVEDGRSSYEQYF
-,-,TRBJ2-5,TRBV6-1,TGTGCCAGCGTCGGGACCATTTCAGGAGAGACCCAGTACTTC,CASVGTISGETQYF
-,-,TRBJ1-4,TRBV30,TGTGCCTGGAGCCGGGACGGTTTAATGGAAAAACTGTTTTTT,CAWSRDGLMEKLFF
TRBD1,-,TRBJ1-1,TRBV14,TGTGCCAGCAGCCAAGAGGGACAGTTCTTTATGAACACTGAAGCTTTCTTT,CASSQEGQFFMNTEAFF
-,-,TRBJ1-1,TRBV18,TGTGCCAGCTTAACGGACAGAAACACTGAAGCTTTCTTT,CASLTDRNTEAFF
-,-,TRBJ1-4,TRBV5-1,TGCGCCAGCAGCATCGGGTACGATGAAAAACTGTTTTTT,CASSIGYDEKLFF
TRBD2,-,TRBJ2-7,TRBV18,TGTGCCAGCGCGACTAGCGGGAGGTACGAGCAGTACTTC,CASATSGRYEQYF
-,-,TRBJ2-3,TRBV28,TGTGCCAGCAGGGAGGCAGATACGCAGTATTTT,CASREADTQYF
TRBD1,-,TRBJ2-1,TRBV30,TGTGCCTGGGGACAGGAGAGTTACAATGAGCAGTTCTTC,CAWGQESYNEQFF
TRBD2,-,TRBJ2-1,TRBV7-2,TGTGCCAGCAGCCTACTAGCGGGCTCCTACAATGAGCAGTTCTTC,CASSLLAGSYNEQFF
-,once,TRBJ1-4,TRBV5-6,TGTGCCAGCAGCTTGGCTCCCGTGGTCCCTAATGAAAAACTGTTTTTT,CASSLAPVVPNEKLFF
-,-,TRBJ2-7,TRBV18,TGTGCCAGCTCACATTCCAGGGGCTACGAGCAGTACTTC,CASSHSRGYEQYF
TRBD1,-,TRBJ2-1,TRBV7-2,TGTGCCAGCAGCTTAGGGACAGGGAGGAACAATGAGCAGTTCTTC,CASSLGTGRNNEQFF
-,-,TRBJ1-2,TRBV2,TGTGCCAGCATATCAGGGAACTATGGCTACACCTTC,CASISGNYGYTF
-,once,TRBJ2-1,TRBV2,TGTGCCACCAGGAGGGGGGGGTTCGTTGGTGAGCAGTTCTTC,CATRRGGFVGEQFF
-,-,TRBJ2-1,TRBV4-1,TGCGCCAGCAGCCAGTTCTACAATGAGCAGTTCTTC,CASSQFYNEQFF
-,-,TRBJ2-1,TRBV5-4,TGTGCCAGCAGCTTGGCGGGAGTTCCGTACAATGAGCAGTTCTTC,CASSLAGVPYNEQFF
-,-,TRBJ1-4,TRBV7-3,TGTGCCAGCAGCCCCCGCGACAGAGCCGAAAAACTGTTTTTT,CASSPRDRAEKLFF
TRBD1,-,TRBJ1-1,TRBV14,TGTGCCAGCACCACGGGACAGTTGAACACTGAAGCTTTCTTT,CASTTGQLNTEAFF
-,-,TRBJ2-7,TRBV7-3,TGTGCCAGCAGCTTAACAAGGGACGCCGAGCAGTACTTC,CASSLTRDAEQYF
-,once,TRBJ2-7,TRBV28,TGTGCCAGCAGTTCGCCGGGAGTCGGGGCCTACGAGCAGTACTTC,CASSSPGVGAYEQYF
TRBD2,-,TRBJ2-1,TRBV5-4,TGTGCCAGCAGCCCGCCCGGGACTAGCGTTTACAATGAGCAGTTCTTC,CASSPPGTSVYNEQFF
TRBD2,-,TRBJ2-1,TRBV4-2,TGTGCCAGCAGCCAAGATGCGTCTAGCGGGAGGAGTAATGAGCAGTTCTTC,CASSQDASSGRSNEQFF
-,-,TRBJ1-4,TRBV30,TGTGCCTGGAACGCGATTAATGAAAAACTGTTTTTT,CAWNAINEKLFF
TRBD2,-,TRBJ2-7,TRBV7-2,TGTGCCAGCAGCTCCCCGGGACTAGCGTTATACGAGCAGTACTTC,CASSSPGLALYEQYF
-,-,TRBJ1-2,TRBV28,TGTGCCAGCAGACTTAACGGGCCCCTCGTTAACTATGGCTACACCTTC,CASRLNGPLVNYGYTF
-,-,TRBJ1-1,TRBV11-3,TGTGCCAGCAGCTTAGGCGACCGGGAAGCTTTCTTT,CASSLGDREAFF
-,-,TRBJ2-5,TRBV7-8,TGTGCCAGCAGCTTAGATCGAGGGGGTAGAGGAGAGACCCAGTACTTC,CASSLDRGGRGETQYF
-,-,TRBJ1-4,TRBV28,TGTGCCAGCAGCCCAAACAGGTTAAGAGAAAAACTGTTTTTT,CASSPNRLREKLFF